The 21 T cell receptor beta chains given below trace back to one sample, sequenced in a study of neurological immune-mediated disorders. TCRdb reprocessed the 5' RACE reads via MiXCR and lists one record per CDR3 protein. This table holds tens of thousands of distinct CDR3 sequences, 3.5% to 4.5% found once. The source material was PBMCs. These receptors came from a man aged 45-60 years with multiple sclerosis.

This clonotype was picked up many times. J is TRBJ2-3 and V is TRBV5-1; 9 nucleotides line up with TRBD1. The V gene's germline CDR1 is SGHRS and CDR2 YFSETQ. V gave up 4 bases and J gave up 14 bases; unmatched junction bases: 20. This CDR3 contains 16 residues. CDR3 coding DNA: TGCGCCAGCAGCCCCGCCGCCGGGACAGGGACATCCAAGTGGTATTTT. Residues: CASSPAAGTGTSKWYF.

This clonotype has a handful of counts. The chain carries TRBV6-5 and TRBJ1-2; D unresolved. In germline, CDR1 is MNHEY, CDR2 SVGAGI. V was cut by 4 bases and J by 0 bases, with 6 bases left in between. The CDR3 has 13 amino acids. CDR3 sequence: CASSSPTNYGYTF. CDR3 in DNA: TGTGCCAGCAGTTCCCCTACTAACTATGGCTACACCTTC.

Worth noting for this clonotype: Its ends do not fully match the called genes, so a read error is possible. The rearrangement links TRBV7-9 to TRBJ1-3; TRBD1 is a possible D gene (5 bases). The CDR3 consists of 13 residues. Germline CDR1 is SEHNR and CDR2 is FQNEAQ (reference sequence). The CDR3 nucleotides read TGTGCCAGCAGCTCGGGACTTGGAAAAACCATATATTTT. Translating gives CASSSGLGKTIYF.

In this sample, this clonotype turned up many times. DNA of the CDR3: TGCGCCAGCAGCTTGGGAGGAGCCTACAATGAGCAGTTCTTC. It encodes CASSLGGAYNEQFF. V gene TRBV5-1 combines with J gene TRBJ2-1; D remains ambiguous. The CDR3 has 14 residues. Trimming took off 0 bases at V and 2 bases at J, with 6 bases between the two ends. CDR1 SGHRS and CDR2 YFSETQ come from the germline V gene.

Regarding this clonotype: One end of the junction does not line up with germline, which may come from a read error. V and J are TRBV19 and TRBJ1-5; a weak D match, TRBD1 (6 bases). This CDR3 is 12 amino acids long. The germline V gene encodes CDR1 LNHDA and CDR2 SQIVND (reference sequence). The CDR3 coding sequence is TGTGCCAGTAACCGGGACAATCAGCCCCAGAATTTT. This encodes CASNRDNQPQNF.

The chain has TRBV12-3 or TRBV12-4 and TRBJ2-7; 9 nucleotides agree with TRBD1. The CDR3 covers 14 residues. The J segment lost 4 bases and the V segment lost 5 bases, leaving 6 bases of the junction unmatched. CDR3 residues: CASSPGTGHYEQYF. The CDR3 DNA reads TGTGCCAGCAGTCCAGGGACAGGGCATTACGAGCAGTACTTC.

This clonotype was seen ten or more times. This chain connects TRBV28 to TRBJ2-3, with 7 bases fitting TRBD1. V was pared by 5 bases and J by 9 bases, with 5 bases of the junction left unmatched. This CDR3 contains 12 residues. Germline V gene lookup returns CDR1 MDHEN and CDR2 SYDVKM. DNA for the CDR3: TGTGCCAGCAGTAAACTGACAGGGACGCAGTATTTT. Protein sequence: CASSKLTGTQYF.

This clonotype was seen repeatedly, ten times or more. The genes are TRBV20-1 and TRBJ2-1; TRBD2 is a possible D gene (6 bases). The CDR3 consists of 14 residues. The V and J ends lost 5 bases and 8 bases respectively, with 19 bases between them. CDR1 is DFQATT, CDR2 SNEGSKA, per germline (reference sequence). In DNA, the CDR3 is TGCAGTGCTCCCGGGACTCCGGGGGTGGATGAGCAGTTCTTC. Its protein is CSAPGTPGVDEQFF.

This clonotype was seen many times. The V gene is TRBV20-1, the J gene TRBJ1-1; unclear D gene. The CDR3 length is 14 residues. Trimming pared 2 bases from V and 0 bases from J, leaving 10 bases between. CDR1 is DFQATT and CDR2 is SNEGSKA in the germline V gene (reference sequence). CDR3 sequence: CSARLTLMNTEAFF. CDR3 nucleotide sequence: TGCAGTGCTAGACTGACACTCATGAACACTGAAGCTTTCTTT.

This clonotype was detected ten times or more. The chain has TRBV7-3 and TRBJ2-3, with a tentative D call TRBD2 (5 bases). Germline CDR1 reads SGHTA; CDR2 reads FQGTGA. V was trimmed by 2 bases and J by 1 base, leaving 10 bases between them. There are 15 residues in the CDR3. The CDR3 spells CASSLSAGGTDTQYF. The CDR3 nucleotides read TGTGCCAGCAGCTTATCGGCGGGTGGCACAGATACGCAGTATTTT.

The chain combines TRBV11-2 with TRBJ2-7; the D gene could be TRBD1 or TRBD2 (5 bases each). Germline CDR1 and CDR2: SGHAT and FQNNGV. The CDR3 is made up of 14 amino acids. V lost 2 bases and J lost 6, with 14 bases in between. CDR3 amino acids: CASSLTGTVAEQYV. CDR3 bases: TGTGCCAGCAGCTTAACTGGGACGGTTGCCGAGCAGTACGTC.

The sample holds many counts of this clonotype. This chain links TRBV27 with TRBJ1-3; no reliable D call. Germline CDR1 is MNHEY and CDR2 is SMNVEV (reference sequence). Trimming cost V 0 bases and J 0 bases, with 12 bases left between them. CDR3 size: 17 residues. Written as DNA, the CDR3 is TGTGCCAGCAGTTTATCCGCAGAAAAAGTCTCTGGAAACACCATATATTTT. Translated: CASSLSAEKVSGNTIYF.

This clonotype was seen at least ten times. The chain uses TRBV3-1 and TRBJ1-1; D gene unclear. This CDR3 spans 12 amino acids. V shed 4 bases and J shed 5 bases, with 8 bases lying between them. The germline V gene encodes CDR1 LGHDT and CDR2 YNNKEL (reference sequence). CDR3 in DNA: TGTGCCAGCAGCCGTGGTTGGACTGAAGCTTTCTTT. Translation: CASSRGWTEAFF.

This clonotype was detected only once. It may be a read error: a sequence one base away is much more abundant. The chain carries TRBV5-8 and TRBJ1-1; tentative D call: TRBD1 (6 bases). The CDR3 covers 13 residues. Germline V gene sequence: CDR1 SGHTS, CDR2 YDEGEE. Written as DNA, the CDR3 is TGTGCCATCAGCGACCCAGGGGACACTGAAGCTTTCTTT. It codes for CAISDPGDTEAFF.

Many counts were recorded for this clonotype. This chain uses TRBV5-6 with TRBJ2-7; TRBD1 is a possible D gene (6 bases). The V and J ends lost 5 bases and 4 bases respectively, with 7 bases between them. This CDR3 contains 11 residues. Germline assignment: CDR1 SGHDT and CDR2 YYEEEE. The CDR3, as DNA: TGTGCCAGCAGAGGACAGTACGAGCAGTACGTC. This encodes CASRGQYEQYV.

This clonotype was picked up many times. At one end the junction does not follow the germline gene, possibly because of a read error. The chain combines TRBV10-3 with TRBJ1-5; 8 nucleotides match TRBD1. The germline V gene has CDR1 ENHRY and CDR2 SYGVKD. This CDR3 has 14 amino acids. The CDR3 spells CAISGDRSNQPQNF. The CDR3 DNA reads TGTGCCATCAGCGGGGACAGGAGTAATCAGCCCCAGAATTTT.

The chain combines TRBV29-1 with TRBJ1-1, with D perhaps TRBD1 (6 bases). V was cut by 5 bases and J by 0 bases, with 16 bases left in between. This CDR3 spans 15 amino acids. Per the germline V gene, CDR1 is SQVTM and CDR2 is ANQGSEA. The CDR3 region is CSVRTELSMNTEAFF. Here the CDR3 DNA reads TGCAGCGTTCGGACAGAACTATCCATGAACACTGAAGCTTTCTTT.

The sample holds many counts of this clonotype. The V call is TRBV6-5, the J call TRBJ1-6, with D uncertain. CDR1 and CDR2 (germline): MNHEY, SVGAGI. CDR3 length: 14 amino acids. Trimming shortened V by 6 bases and J by 6 bases, and 12 bases separated the two germline ends. CDR3 protein: CASRADGSNSPLHF. CDR3 coding DNA: TGTGCCAGCAGAGCGGACGGGAGTAATTCACCCCTCCACTTT.

This clonotype was counted at least ten times. The chain couples TRBV6-1 to TRBJ2-3; 11 bases are shared with TRBD2. This CDR3 is built from 17 residues. Germline CDR1 reads MNHNS; CDR2 reads SASEGT. The trim removed 11 bases at V and 0 bases at J, leaving 13 bases unmatched. As DNA, the CDR3 is TGTGCCGGAGGGGGAACTAGCGGGGGCCTTAGCACAGATACGCAGTATTTT. This encodes CAGGGTSGGLSTDTQYF.

On this clonotype: A read error may explain this, as a much larger clone is one base away. The V call is TRBV7-9, the J call TRBJ1-5, with TRBD1 matching over 8 bases. Germline CDR1 reads SEHNR; CDR2 reads FQNEAQ (reference sequence). The CDR3 totals 14 residues. CDR3 sequence (DNA): TGTGCCAGCAGATCGGACAGGGAAGATCAGCCCCAGAATTTT. It codes for CASRSDREDQPQNF.

This clonotype was found many times. The chain uses TRBV7-9 and TRBJ1-3; tentative D call: TRBD1 (5 bases). The CDR3 totals 14 residues. The germline gives CDR1 SEHNR, CDR2 FQNEAQ (reference sequence). Trimming stripped 6 bases from V and 7 bases from J, with 16 bases between. The CDR3 DNA reads as TGTGCCAGCAGACGGACGGTGGAGGGGAACACCATATATTTT. Amino acids: CASRRTVEGNTIYF.